This T cell receptor (beta chain) was identified during a study of blood T cell repertoires in COVID-19 (dated by TCRdb to about 2020). With regard to the full study: Samples covering the acute and convalescent phases of COVID-19 were provided by collaborators in the United States, Italy and Spain. The prospective study material was composed of cDNA or gDNA derived from T cells, B-cell-depleted T cells, or PBMCs. Subjects who had been exposed to COVID-19, were actively infected with it, or had recovered from it provided the deeply sampled blood TCRbeta repertoires that made up the dataset. The repertoires were made available in a free public database intended to serve as a resource for research on the immune response to SARS-CoV-2. The samples were drawn from two sources: the first 160 participants of the ongoing ImmuneRACE study, and approximately 1,300 subjects contributed by 6 global collaborators. Nearly every sample came with metadata listing a de-identified subject ID, COVID-19 status, age in years and sex. HLA class I and class II types, where available, came from metadata supplied by the sample provider rather than from assay-based typing.

The immunoSEQ Assay, a bias-controlled multiplex PCR, was used to amplify TCRbeta CDR3 regions from genomic DNA. For the original study's pipeline: The number of nucleated cells in each sample was estimated by amplification of reference gene primers within the assay. To quantify the absolute abundance of each unique TCRbeta CDR3 rearrangement, sequence reads were collapsed and filtered. For each sample, productive Simpson clonality was calculated as the square root of Simpson's diversity index over productive rearrangements. Entries here come from immuneACCESS through TCRdb and include only in-frame sequences with V and J called. Some clones fail to appear in such tables; in the studies checked, an unresolved V gene covers under half of the shortfall, and the cause of the remainder is unknown. For V, J and clone size, that table is used; D and trimming come from the DNA. Recorded for this sample are a few hundred thousand clones; roughly 85% of them occurred a single time. The top ten hold approximately 5.1% of the sample.

Regarding this clone: Its binding antigen is unknown. One end of the junction does not line up with germline, which may come from a read error.

Broad study findings and their caveats: The amount of clinical and demographic metadata varied by source and participant and was provided uncurated.

Each collaborating institution followed its own protocols to collect whole blood in K2EDTA tubes. For TCRbeta analysis, collaborators shipped samples as frozen whole blood, isolated PBMCs, or DNA extracted from either of those sample types. Material for sequencing was peripheral blood. This clonotype originated in a man in his forties or fifties with active or convalescent COVID-19.

The CDR3 region has the sequence CASSLAGGGSTDTQYF. The nucleotide sequence reads as follows: TGTGCCAGCAGCCTAGCGGGAGGAGGTAGCACAGATACGCAGTATTTT. Recombination connected TRBV7-2 to TRBJ2-3; 11 central bases correspond to TRBD2. The CDR1 and CDR2 encoded by the germline V gene are SGHTA and FQGNSA. The CDR3 holds 16 amino acids from the cysteine to the phenylalanine. The kept DNA is CDR3 alone, 48 bases in frame from the first base.